This T cell receptor (beta chain) was sequenced for a study of blood T cell repertoires in COVID-19. Study background: The United States, Italy and Spain were the sources of the acute and convalescent COVID-19 samples. PBMCs, B-cell-depleted T cells, or T cells provided the cDNA or gDNA that made up the material.

The authors' processing: Reference gene primers were amplified, and this amplification served to estimate nucleated cell counts. Clones were read by immunoSEQ multiplex PCR, and TCRdb kept only the in-frame ones, dropping some. V and J calls plus clone size are reproduced from that table; the DNA served to infer D and trimming. The sample lists around 260,000 clones, approximately 83% occurring once. In germline, CDR1 is SQVTM, CDR2 ANQGSEA. The CDR3 runs to 14 residues. Germline trimming cut 7 bases from V and 8 bases from J; bases unmatched to any gene: 11. V is TRBV29-1 and J is TRBJ2-2; 9 bases align to TRBD2. Sequencing was done on a sample of peripheral blood. The clonotype comes from a woman aged 50 to 60 who had recovered from COVID-19. The CDR3 sequence is CSGRPSGVSGELFF. CDR3 coding DNA: TGCAGCGGGCGGCCTAGCGGGGTTAGTGGGGAGCTGTTTTTT.